This section outlines one TCR beta chain sequence together with its context. Its binding antigen is unknown. Qualities for individual bases were not recorded, and no much larger clone is one base off. TCRbeta CDR3 regions were amplified from genomic DNA using the immunoSEQ Assay, a bias-controlled multiplex PCR. The study's processing was this. Nucleated cell counts per sample were estimated from amplification of reference gene primers within the assay. To quantify the absolute abundance of each unique TCRbeta CDR3 rearrangement, sequence reads were collapsed and filtered. For each sample, productive Simpson clonality was calculated by taking the square root of Simpson's diversity index across productive rearrangements. Imported from immuneACCESS, the table was reduced by TCRdb to in-frame sequences with V and J called. These copies leave out some clones; in studies compared against another copy, an unresolved V gene accounts for under half, and the cause of the remainder is not known. The V and J calls and clone size are taken from that table; D and trimming were inferred from the DNA. The sample data list about 25,000 clones, and 89% of these were observed just once. Of the sample, more than 7.5% falls within the top ten clones.

The sample comes from a study of blood T cell repertoires in COVID-19 (dated by TCRdb to about 2020). Concerning the study at large: Samples from collaborators originated in the United States, Italy and Spain and spanned both the acute and convalescent phases of COVID-19. The prospective study material was composed of cDNA or gDNA derived from T cells, B-cell-depleted T cells, or PBMCs. Subjects who had been exposed to COVID-19, were actively infected with it, or had recovered from it provided the deeply sampled blood TCRbeta repertoires that made up the dataset. The repertoires were made available in a free public database intended to serve as a resource for research on the immune response to SARS-CoV-2. Samples came from the ongoing ImmuneRACE study (first 160 participants) plus 1,254 subjects from 6 global collaborators. The sample metadata nearly always contained a de-identified subject ID, COVID-19 status, age in years and sex. Where available, HLA class I and class II types were taken from metadata supplied by the sample provider and were not determined by assay-based typing. Results the study describes overall, beyond this receptor: The amount of clinical and demographic metadata varied by source and participant and was provided uncurated.

The collaborating institutions used their own protocols to collect whole blood in K2EDTA tubes. For TCRbeta analysis, collaborator samples were shipped as frozen whole blood, as isolated PBMCs, or as DNA extracted from either sample type. From a lookup of the germline V gene, CDR1 and CDR2 are MDHEN and SYDVKM. The CDR3 runs 15 amino acids, cysteine and phenylalanine included. The kept DNA is CDR3 alone, 45 bases in frame from the first base. V lost 2 bases and J lost 3 bases; the stretch between them is 11 bases long. The clonotype originates from a man in his sixties or seventies with acute or convalescent COVID-19. Sequenced: peripheral blood. The chain employs TRBV28 and TRBJ2-4; the D region possibly corresponds to TRBD2 (6 bases align). The CDR3: CASSLDGGDKNIQYF. In nucleotide form, the sequence is TGTGCCAGCAGTTTAGACGGGGGAGACAAAAACATTCAGTACTTC.